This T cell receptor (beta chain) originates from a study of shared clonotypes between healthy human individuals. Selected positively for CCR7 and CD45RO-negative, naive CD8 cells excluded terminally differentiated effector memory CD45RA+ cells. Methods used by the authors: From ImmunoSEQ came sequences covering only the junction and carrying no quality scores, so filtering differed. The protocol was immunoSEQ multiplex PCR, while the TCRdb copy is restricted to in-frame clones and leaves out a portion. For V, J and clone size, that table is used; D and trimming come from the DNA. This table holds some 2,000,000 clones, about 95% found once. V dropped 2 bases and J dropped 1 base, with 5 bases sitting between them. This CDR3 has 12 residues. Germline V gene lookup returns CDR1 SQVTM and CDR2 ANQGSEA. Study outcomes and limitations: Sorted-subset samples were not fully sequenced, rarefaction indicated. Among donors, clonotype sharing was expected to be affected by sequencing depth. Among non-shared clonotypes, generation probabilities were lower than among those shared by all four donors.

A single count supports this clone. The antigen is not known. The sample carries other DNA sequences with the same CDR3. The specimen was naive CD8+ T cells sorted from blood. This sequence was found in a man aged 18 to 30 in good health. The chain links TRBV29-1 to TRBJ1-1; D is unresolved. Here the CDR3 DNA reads TGCAGCGTTGAAATTCCGAACACTGAAGCTTTCTTT. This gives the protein CSVEIPNTEAFF.